This TCR beta chain was obtained from a study of T cell responses to AZD1222 COVID-19 vaccine. Repertoires were generated with immunoSEQ multiplex PCR, while TCRdb's copy carries only in-frame clones and drops some. The data show tens of thousands of clones, around 90% seen once. Germline V lookup: CDR1 SGHRS, CDR2 YFSETQ. The CDR3 sequence is 12 residues long. The V and J ends lost 4 bases and 5 bases respectively, with 9 bases between them. V usage is TRBV5-1 and J usage is TRBJ2-5; possibly TRBD1 for D (6 bases). This clonotype was sampled from an adult who received the AZD1222 COVID-19 vaccine. The material sequenced was peripheral blood, taken 28 days after the second AZD1222 dose. DNA for the CDR3: TGCGCCAGCAGCCCGAGGGGGGAGACCCAGTACTTC. Translated, it gives CASSPRGETQYF.